This T cell receptor beta chain is from a study of OX40 agonist ivuxolimab in advanced cancers. Study details: Three patients, one with hepatocellular carcinoma and two with cutaneous melanoma, achieved partial responses.

This table comes from immunoSEQ multiplex PCR, and its TCRdb copy is limited to in-frame clones, with some not included. Of more than 85,000 clones listed, about nine tenths are singletons. Remarks on this clone: Compared with germline, one end of the junction differs, possibly owing to a read error.

CDR1 and CDR2 from the germline V gene are MDHEN and SYDVKM. CDR3 length: 14 amino acids. The receptor was isolated from an adult with an advanced solid tumor such as melanoma, head and neck, liver or kidney cancer. Source: CD4+ or CD8+ T cells sorted from blood, taken in a trial of the OX40 agonist ivuxolimab. The chain recombines TRBV28 with TRBJ2-5; tentatively, D is TRBD1 (6 bases). The CDR3 DNA follows: TGTGCCAGCAATTTATTACTATCCGAAGGGGGCCAGTACTTC. As protein: CASNLLLSEGGQYF. The variable domain in full, with the rest retrieved from reference TRBV28 and TRBJ2-5, is DVKVTQSSRYLVKRTGEKVFLECVQDMDHENMFWYRQDPGLGLRLIYFSYDVKMKEKGDIPEGYSVSREKKERFSLILESASTNQTSMYLCASNLLLSEGGQYFGPGTRLLVL.